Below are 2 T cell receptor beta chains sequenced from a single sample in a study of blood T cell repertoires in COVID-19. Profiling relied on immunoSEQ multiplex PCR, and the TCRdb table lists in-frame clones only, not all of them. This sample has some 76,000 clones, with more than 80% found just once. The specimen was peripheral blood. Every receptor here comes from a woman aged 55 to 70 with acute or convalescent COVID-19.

CDR3: CASSWGQGLGYTF. CDR3 coding DNA: TGTGCCAGCAGCTGGGGACAGGGCCTAGGCTACACCTTC. The chain has TRBV7-2 and TRBJ1-2; TRBD1 aligns across 9 bases. The length of the CDR3 is 13 residues. Germline CDR1 SGHTA, CDR2 FQGNSA. V gave up 4 bases and J gave up 8 bases; unmatched junction bases: 5.

The CDR3 bases are TGTGCCAGCAAGGGGCCGGCGGTTGAAGCTTTCTTT. Amino acid sequence: CASKGPAVEAFF. The chain couples TRBV11-2 to TRBJ1-1, with D perhaps TRBD1 (5 bases). The CDR3 covers 12 residues. The germline V and J ends were trimmed by 7 bases and 7 bases, with 13 bases remaining between them. Germline CDR1 reads SGHAT; CDR2 reads FQNNGV. Combining the CDR3 with reference TRBV11-2 and TRBJ1-1 gives the whole variable domain EAGVAQSPRYKIIEKRQSVAFWCNPISGHATLYWYQQILGQGPKLLIQFQNNGVVDDSQLPKDRFSAERLKGVDSTLKIQPAKLEDSAVYLCASKGPAVEAFFGQGTRLTVV.